A single sample is the source of the 21 T cell receptor beta chains below, sequenced in a study of T-cell reconstitution after alpha-beta-depleted transplantation in children. Preparation of the TCRbeta library was carried out with unique molecular identifiers. TCRdb called the PCR reads again in MiXCR, with one record for every CDR3 protein. The sample shows roughly 250,000 distinct CDR3 sequences, 7.5% to 9.5% of them seen only once. This sample comprised PBMCs, mostly from graft donor cells, obtained 180 days after TCRalphabeta/CD19-depleted stem cell transplant. The receptors were gathered from a male patient between 5 and 17 years old who had a stem cell transplant for acute lymphoblastic leukemia, so the T cells may come from the graft donor.

As for this clonotype: With a much larger clone just one base away, this may be a read error. The V and J genes are TRBV12-3 or TRBV12-4 and TRBJ1-1; D is ambiguous. V was clipped by 7 bases and J by 6 bases, with 21 bases between them. The CDR3 runs 15 residues. CDR3: CASTLRAPDLAEAFF. The CDR3 DNA follows: TGTGCCAGCACCCTAAGGGCTCCGGATCTGGCTGAAGCTTTCTTT.

This clonotype was detected a few times. The chain couples TRBV12-3 or TRBV12-4 to TRBJ2-2; D is undetermined. This CDR3 is built from 13 residues. CDR3 nucleotides: TGTTCGAGCCGGGCCTCGAACACCGGGGAGCTGTTTTTT. Protein sequence: CSSRASNTGELFF.

The sample holds many counts of this clonotype. J is TRBJ1-1 and V is TRBV7-9; tentative D call: TRBD1 (6 bases). Trimming took off 5 bases at V and 3 bases at J, with 13 bases between the two ends. Germline V gene sequence: CDR1 SEHNR, CDR2 FQNEAQ (reference sequence). The CDR3 has 14 amino acids. CDR3 amino acids: CASSPKGVDTEAFF. The CDR3 DNA reads TGTGCCAGCAGCCCCAAGGGGGTTGACACTGAAGCTTTCTTT.

With respect to this clonotype: A single base separates this from a much larger clone, so it may be a read error. The conserved final phenylalanine or tryptophan is absent from the CDR3, which likely points to a read error. This sequence joins TRBV7-3 and TRBJ1-1, with a possible D match to TRBD1 (5 bases). The CDR3 runs 16 residues. Trimming cost V 5 bases and J 0 bases, with 16 bases left between them. The germline CDR1 and CDR2 sequences are SGHTA and FQGTGA. CDR3 region: CASSPLTVKVNTEAFY. The CDR3 bases are TGTGCCAGCAGCCCCCTGACAGTGAAGGTGAACACTGAAGCTTTCTAT.

This clonotype was detected many times. V usage is TRBV28 and J usage is TRBJ1-1, with 8 bases aligning to TRBD1. After removal of 3 bases from V and 2 bases from J, the junction contained 5 bases not matched to a gene. CDR1 and CDR2 from the germline V gene are MDHEN and SYDVKM. The CDR3 spans 15 residues. The CDR3 protein is CASSFGAGGNTEAFF. In DNA form, the CDR3 reads TGTGCCAGCAGTTTTGGAGCAGGGGGCAACACTGAAGCTTTCTTT.

Many counts were recorded for this clonotype. The rearrangement links TRBV27 to TRBJ2-7; D tentatively reads TRBD1 or TRBD2 (5 bases each). From germline, CDR1 is MNHEY and CDR2 SMNVEV (reference sequence). Trimming stripped 2 bases from V and 2 bases from J, with 13 bases between. This CDR3 comprises 15 residues. CDR3 protein: CASSLRGSLTYEQYF. In DNA form, the CDR3 reads TGTGCCAGCAGTTTACGGGGCAGTTTAACCTACGAGCAGTACTTC.

This clonotype was seen many times. The chain carries TRBV5-4 and TRBJ1-1, with D possibly being TRBD1 (5 bases). The V end was cut by 5 bases, the J end by 8 bases, with 10 bases between. This CDR3 contains 11 residues. Germline-derived CDR1 and CDR2 are SGHNT and YYREEE (reference sequence). As DNA, the CDR3 is TGTGCCAGCAGTTCCGGGGCCGAAGCTTTCTTT. It is translated as CASSSGAEAFF.

The gene calls are TRBV7-4 and TRBJ1-5, with D unresolved. The V gene's germline CDR1 is SGHVT and CDR2 SQSDAQ. The CDR3 runs to 15 residues. The V end lost 11 bases, the J end lost 2 bases, and 19 bases lay between the germline ends. The CDR3 sequence: CASCTSGRGNQPQHF. DNA of the CDR3: TGTGCCTCCTGCACCTCCGGGAGAGGCAATCAGCCCCAGCATTTT.

In the case of this clonotype: This may be a read error, as it is one base from a much larger clone. Because it lacks the conserved phenylalanine or tryptophan at the end, this CDR3 is likely a read error. This rearrangement joins TRBV2 to TRBJ2-4; TRBD1 aligns across 7 bases. CDR1 is SNHLY, CDR2 FYNNEI, per germline. The CDR3 runs 15 residues. J was trimmed by 0 bases and V by 7 bases; bases with no gene match: 6. CDR3 sequence: CASTGQHLAKNIQYL. For the CDR3, the DNA is TGTGCCAGCACGGGACAGCACTTAGCCAAAAACATTCAGTACCTC.

In this sample, this clonotype turned up many times. The chain carries TRBV10-3 and TRBJ2-2, with a weak D call TRBD1 (5 bases). Trimming took 7 bases from V and 6 from J, leaving 12 bases between them. This CDR3 has 13 residues. Germline CDR1 and CDR2: ENHRY and SYGVKD. CDR3 bases: TGTGCCATCACACCAGGGTCCTCCGGGGAGCTGTTTTTT. Its translation: CAITPGSSGELFF.

This clonotype occurred many times. The chain carries TRBV10-3 and TRBJ1-1; D is possibly TRBD1 (5 bases). Germline CDR1 and CDR2: ENHRY and SYGVKD. The CDR3 has 12 amino acids. V shed 5 bases and J shed 3 bases, with 7 bases lying between them. CDR3 DNA sequence: TGTGCCATCAGTCCACAGGACACTGAAGCTTTCTTT. Its translation is CAISPQDTEAFF.

Concerning this clonotype: A read error may explain this, as a much larger clone is one base away. This chain joins TRBV3-1 and TRBJ2-1; no clear D gene. Germline CDR1 LGHDT, CDR2 YNNKEL (reference sequence). The V gene lost 4 bases and the J gene lost 5 bases, with 9 bases spanning the gap. The CDR3 runs to 13 residues. Here the CDR3 reads CASSRLVHNEQFF. CDR3 bases: TGTGCCAGCAGCCGGCTAGTCCACAATGAGCAGTTCTTC.

This clonotype was counted ten times or more. DNA for the CDR3: TGTGCCACCAGTTGGAGGGAGGGGCAGCCCCAGCATTTT. Its translation is CATSWREGQPQHF. This sequence joins TRBV24-1 and TRBJ1-5, with a tentative D call TRBD1 (5 bases). Trimming removed 6 bases at V and 7 bases at J, with 12 bases between. The germline V gene encodes CDR1 KGHDR and CDR2 SFDVKD. This CDR3 comprises 13 residues.

This clonotype was observed many times. This chain links TRBV5-8 with TRBJ1-5, with D possibly being TRBD1 (6 bases). The CDR3 totals 13 residues. Trimming stripped 4 bases from V and 4 bases from J, with 9 bases between. CDR1 is SGHTS, CDR2 YDEGEE, per germline. The CDR3 sequence: CASSPGENQPQHF. The CDR3 bases are TGTGCCAGCAGCCCAGGGGAGAATCAGCCCCAGCATTTT.

This clonotype showed up many times. This chain joins TRBV12-3 or TRBV12-4 and TRBJ1-1; unclear D gene. The CDR3 consists of 14 residues. The V end lost 5 bases, the J end lost 2 bases, and 12 bases lay between the germline ends. The CDR3 loop reads CASSTLTLNTEAFF. For the CDR3, the DNA is TGTGCCAGCAGTACCCTAACACTTAACACTGAAGCTTTCTTT.

This clonotype was recorded at least ten times. This sequence joins TRBV28 and TRBJ2-7, with D hard to call. CDR3 size: 13 residues. CDR1 and CDR2 (germline): MDHEN, SYDVKM. V gave up 3 bases and J gave up 3 bases, with 9 bases separating them. The CDR3 protein is CASSFGLRYEQYF. CDR3 nucleotides: TGTGCCAGCAGTTTTGGGTTACGCTACGAGCAGTACTTC. The whole variable domain, filled in from reference TRBV28 and TRBJ2-7, reads DVKVTQSSRYLVKRTGEKVFLECVQDMDHENMFWYRQDPGLGLRLIYFSYDVKMKEKGDIPEGYSVSREKKERFSLILESASTNQTSMYLCASSFGLRYEQYFGPGTRLTVT.

This clonotype was seen many times. V and J are TRBV29-1 and TRBJ2-2; a weak D match, TRBD1 (6 bases). The germline gives CDR1 SQVTM, CDR2 ANQGSEA. CDR3 length: 15 amino acids. The V end was cut by 3 bases, the J end by 0 bases, with 11 bases between. CDR3 amino acids: CSVDPQGTNTGELFF. The CDR3 DNA is TGCAGCGTTGACCCACAGGGAACGAACACCGGGGAGCTGTTTTTT.

Ten or more counts support this clonotype. The chain carries TRBV7-9 and TRBJ2-3; tentatively, D is TRBD1 or TRBD2 (5 bases each). Trimming took 5 bases from V and 3 from J, leaving 12 bases between them. The CDR3 has 14 residues. Germline CDR1 reads SEHNR; CDR2 reads FQNEAQ (reference sequence). The DNA of the CDR3 is TGTGCCAGCAGCAGCCCGGGACCAACAGATACGCAGTATTTT. Translating gives CASSSPGPTDTQYF.

This clonotype was picked up many times. This rearrangement joins TRBV12-3 or TRBV12-4 to TRBJ2-2; D is undetermined. With 3 bases removed from V and 2 bases from J, the gap between germline ends came to 7 bases. The CDR3 has 14 residues. The CDR3 DNA reads as TGTGCCAGCAGTTTGGAGACAAACACCGGGGAGCTGTTTTTT. It translates to CASSLETNTGELFF.

In this sample, this clonotype turned up many times. The chain couples TRBV12-3 or TRBV12-4 to TRBJ1-2; no clear D. The CDR3 covers 14 residues. Between the trimmed V and J ends, which lost 5 bases and 1 base, there was a span of 11 bases. CDR3 residues: CASSARRLNYGYTF. CDR3 nucleotide sequence: TGTGCCAGCAGTGCCCGACGGCTTAACTATGGCTACACCTTC.

This clonotype has a count of ten or more. Here the CDR3 reads CASSEQGWTDTQYF. In DNA, the CDR3 is TGTGCCAGCAGTGAGCAGGGATGGACAGATACGCAGTATTTT. V is TRBV2 and J is TRBJ2-3; D is possibly TRBD1 (5 bases). This CDR3 is built from 14 residues. Trimming pared 3 bases from V and 3 bases from J, leaving 10 bases between. Germline lookup yields CDR1 SNHLY and CDR2 FYNNEI.